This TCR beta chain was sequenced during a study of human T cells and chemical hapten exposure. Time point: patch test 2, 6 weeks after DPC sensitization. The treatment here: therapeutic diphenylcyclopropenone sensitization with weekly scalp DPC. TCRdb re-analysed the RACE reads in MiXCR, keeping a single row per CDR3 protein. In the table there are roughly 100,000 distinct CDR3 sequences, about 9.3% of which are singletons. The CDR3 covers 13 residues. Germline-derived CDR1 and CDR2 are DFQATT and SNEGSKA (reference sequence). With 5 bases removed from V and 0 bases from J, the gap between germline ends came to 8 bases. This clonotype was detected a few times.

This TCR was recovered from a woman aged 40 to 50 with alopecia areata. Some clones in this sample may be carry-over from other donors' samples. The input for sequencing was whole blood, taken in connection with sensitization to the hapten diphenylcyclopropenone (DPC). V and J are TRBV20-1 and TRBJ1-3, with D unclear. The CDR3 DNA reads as TGCAGTGCTCCGTCGTACTCTGGAAACACCATATATTTT. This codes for CSAPSYSGNTIYF.